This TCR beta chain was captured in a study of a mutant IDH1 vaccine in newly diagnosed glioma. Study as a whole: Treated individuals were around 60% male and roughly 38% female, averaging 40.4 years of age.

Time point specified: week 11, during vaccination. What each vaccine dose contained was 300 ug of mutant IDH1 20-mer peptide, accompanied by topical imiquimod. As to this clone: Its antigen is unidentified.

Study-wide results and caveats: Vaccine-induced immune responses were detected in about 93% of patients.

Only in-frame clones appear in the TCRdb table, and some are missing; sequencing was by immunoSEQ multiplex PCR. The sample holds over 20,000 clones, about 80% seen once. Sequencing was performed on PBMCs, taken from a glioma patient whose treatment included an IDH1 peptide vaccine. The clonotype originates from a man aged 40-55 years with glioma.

CDR3 DNA sequence: TGTGCCAGTAGTATAAGTAGAAACACCGGGGAGCTGTTTTTT. Protein: CASSISRNTGELFF. The gene calls are TRBV19 and TRBJ2-2; D gene ambiguous. Deletions cut 2 bases from V and 2 bases from J, with 6 bases between. The length of the CDR3 is 14 residues. CDR1 LNHDA and CDR2 SQIVND come from the germline V gene (reference sequence).